The present entry profiles one TCR beta chain with its context. The antigen remains undetermined. The data belong to a study of cytomegalovirus exposure and HLA in healthy donors. Across the study: It was reported in a later analysis that the 120 validation repertoires used the same platform as the approximately 670 first-cohort repertoires. General study results and limits: The study found most TCR sequences rare, yet found some public TCRs in many donors. The TCR clusters that emerged in the first cohort tended, a later analysis found, to co-occur in the approximately 110 validation repertoires. In vitro work confirmed that a few CMV-associated chains recognize CMV antigens.

The repertoire was sequenced with immunoSEQ multiplex PCR; TCRdb's copy has only in-frame clones and lacks some. This repertoire shows over 200,000 clones, around four fifths found once; its top ten account for roughly 5.5%. Looked up from germline, CDR1 is KGHSH and CDR2 is LQKENI. CDR3 length equals 15 residues. V lost 1 base to trimming and J lost 6 bases; unmatched junction nucleotides: 6. Sequenced sample: PBMCs. The TCR comes from a woman younger than 35 in good health and CMV-seronegative. The chain employs TRBV18 and TRBJ2-7; TRBD2 matches 10 bases. The CDR3 sequence is CASSPQGAGGFEQYF. In nucleotides, the CDR3 is TGTGCCAGCTCACCACAAGGAGCGGGAGGGTTCGAGCAGTACTTC.